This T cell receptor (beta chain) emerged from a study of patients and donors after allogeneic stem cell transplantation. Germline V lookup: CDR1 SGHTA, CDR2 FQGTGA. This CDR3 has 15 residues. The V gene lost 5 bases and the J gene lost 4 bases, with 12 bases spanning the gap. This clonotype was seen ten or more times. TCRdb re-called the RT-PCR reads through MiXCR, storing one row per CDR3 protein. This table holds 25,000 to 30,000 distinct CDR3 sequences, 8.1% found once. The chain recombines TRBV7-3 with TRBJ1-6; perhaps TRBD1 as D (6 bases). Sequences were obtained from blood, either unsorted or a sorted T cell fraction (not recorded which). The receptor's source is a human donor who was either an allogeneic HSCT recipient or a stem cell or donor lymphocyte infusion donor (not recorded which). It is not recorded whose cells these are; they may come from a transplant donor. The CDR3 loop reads CASSQNGQYNSPLHF. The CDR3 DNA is TGTGCCAGCAGCCAGAATGGACAGTATAATTCACCCCTCCACTTT.